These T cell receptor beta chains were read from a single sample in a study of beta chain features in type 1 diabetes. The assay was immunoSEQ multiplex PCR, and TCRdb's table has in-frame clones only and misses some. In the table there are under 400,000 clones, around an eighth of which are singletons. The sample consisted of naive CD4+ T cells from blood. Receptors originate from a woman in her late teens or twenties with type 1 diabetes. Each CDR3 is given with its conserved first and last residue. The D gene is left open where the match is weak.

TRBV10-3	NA	CAIGGATKDTQYF
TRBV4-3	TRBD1	CASSQDGQGAGSPLHF
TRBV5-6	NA	CASSLVSRYAEAFF
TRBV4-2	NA	CASSQEAPDTQYF
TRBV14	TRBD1	CASSQAQGDWTEAFF
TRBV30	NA	CAWSVKTVFPGNTIYF
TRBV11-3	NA	CASKSSAHNEQFF
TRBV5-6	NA	CASSLVAETQYF
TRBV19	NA	CASRKQGTEAFF
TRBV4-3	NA	CASSQDPPSERGYNEQFF
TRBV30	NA	CAWSVGGGSGYTF
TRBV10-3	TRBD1	CAISPSHGQGSSYEQYF
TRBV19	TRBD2	CASTSGPSYNEQFF
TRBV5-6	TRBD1	CASSFLTGGRDEQYF
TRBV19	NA	CASSQIVALRANVLTF
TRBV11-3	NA	CASSFSPHTDTQYF
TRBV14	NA	CASSHRQTRQNF